The entry below describes one TCR beta chain. The data stem from a study of blood T cell repertoires in COVID-19. Overall study context: The United States, Italy and Spain were the sources of the acute and convalescent COVID-19 samples. T cells, B-cell-depleted T cells, or PBMCs provided the cDNA or gDNA that served as material.

Authors' processing steps: Counts of nucleated cells, estimated from reference gene primer amplification, were obtained. Assay used: immunoSEQ multiplex PCR; TCRdb lists only in-frame clones, some missing. D and trimming were read from the DNA, whereas the V and J calls and clone size are those reported in that table. The sample includes about 62,000 clones, 80% to 95% seen only once; the top ten take over 5.5%. Germline CDR1 and CDR2: SGHAT and FQNNGV. V gave up 4 bases and J gave up 4 bases; unmatched junction bases: 7. CDR3 length: 16 residues. This chain links TRBV11-2 with TRBJ2-3; TRBD2 aligns across 11 bases. The sequence was collected from a human donor in a cohort sampled during active COVID-19. The specimen was peripheral blood. The CDR3 loop is CASSSRLAGFADTQYF. CDR3 nucleotide sequence: TGTGCCAGCAGCTCACGACTAGCGGGGTTCGCAGATACGCAGTATTTT.